This passage covers 27 T cell receptor beta chains from one sample sequenced in a study of cytomegalovirus exposure and HLA in healthy donors. The method was immunoSEQ multiplex PCR; TCRdb's version includes in-frame clones alone and lacks a portion of them. Among more than 95,000 clones listed, more than 85% were seen once. The sequenced sample was PBMCs. The receptors derive from a man between 18 and 29 years old in good health and CMV-seropositive.

V usage is TRBV27 and J usage is TRBJ1-2; unclear D gene. Trimming stripped 3 bases from V and 3 bases from J, with 8 bases between. The germline V gene encodes CDR1 MNHEY and CDR2 SMNVEV (reference sequence). The CDR3 consists of 13 residues. The CDR3 nucleotides are TGTGCCAGCAGTTTTGGGCCAGACTATGGCTACACCTTC. Translation: CASSFGPDYGYTF.

This clone showed up just a few times. This chain connects TRBV2 to TRBJ1-5, with D possibly being TRBD1 (5 bases). V shed 8 bases and J shed 5 bases, with 16 bases lying between them. The CDR3 sequence is 14 residues long. Germline V CDR1 and CDR2: SNHLY, FYNNEI. CDR3 DNA: TGTGCCAGCCGGGGGGACGGGATTGATCAGCCCCAGCATTTT. Translation: CASRGDGIDQPQHF.

The chain recombines TRBV30 with TRBJ2-1; the match to TRBD1 covers 7 bases. J gave up 7 bases and V 3 bases, and 15 bases lay outside the gene matches. Germline CDR1 and CDR2: GTSNPN and SVGIG (reference sequence). There are 16 residues in the CDR3. CDR3: CAWRGHRDRRSNEQFF. The CDR3 DNA reads as TGTGCCTGGAGGGGCCACCGGGACAGAAGGTCGAATGAGCAGTTCTTC.

The chain carries TRBV7-2 and TRBJ1-3; D is possibly TRBD1 (6 bases). The CDR3 is 16 amino acids. The V end lost 4 bases, the J end lost 1 base, and 14 bases lay between the germline ends. Germline-derived CDR1 and CDR2 are SGHTA and FQGNSA. The CDR3 sequence: CASSYGQMVSGNTIYF. The CDR3 DNA reads as TGTGCCAGCAGCTACGGACAGATGGTTTCTGGAAACACCATATATTTT.

The count of this clone is one. V is TRBV27 and J is TRBJ2-7; 13 bases line up with TRBD2. The CDR3 consists of 16 residues. V was clipped by 4 bases and J by 3 bases; unmatched bases: 6. Germline CDR1 MNHEY, CDR2 SMNVEV (reference sequence). The DNA for the CDR3 is TGTGCCAGCAGTTCCGTGACTAGCGGGGGGTTCTACGAGCAGTACTTC. Its protein is CASSSVTSGGFYEQYF.

V and J are TRBV20-1 and TRBJ2-5; D not resolved. Germline CDR1 and CDR2: DFQATT and SNEGSKA (reference sequence). The CDR3 is made up of 11 amino acids. The V end lost 0 bases, the J end lost 5 bases, and 4 bases lay between the germline ends. Here the CDR3 reads CSARDRETQYF. CDR3 DNA: TGCAGTGCTAGAGATCGGGAGACCCAGTACTTC.

The V call is TRBV2, the J call TRBJ1-4, with unresolved D. Germline assignment: CDR1 SNHLY and CDR2 FYNNEI. This CDR3 region has 15 residues. V was clipped by 4 bases and J by 7 bases, with 16 bases between them. The CDR3 loop reads CASSAGFGMGEKLFF. The DNA of the CDR3 is TGTGCCAGCAGTGCGGGATTCGGAATGGGTGAAAAACTGTTTTTT. Based on the CDR3 plus reference TRBV2 and TRBJ1-4, the full variable domain is EPEVTQTPSHQVTQMGQEVILRCVPISNHLYFYWYRQILGQKVEFLVSFYNNEISEKSEIFDDQFSVERPDGSNFTLKIRSTKLEDSAMYFCASSAGFGMGEKLFFGSGTQLSVL.

The chain has TRBV7-9 and TRBJ2-2; 7 nucleotides line up with TRBD1. This CDR3 spans 16 amino acids. V was pared by 5 bases and J by 2 bases, with 8 bases of the junction left unmatched. From germline, CDR1 is SEHNR and CDR2 FQNEAQ (reference sequence). The CDR3 DNA is TGTGCCAGCAGCCCTAGGACAGGTTACAACACCGGGGAGCTGTTTTTT. This gives the protein CASSPRTGYNTGELFF.

There are a few counts of this clone. The rearrangement links TRBV7-9 to TRBJ1-5, with D maybe TRBD1 (5 bases). V lost 5 bases and J 13 bases, leaving 21 bases between the germline ends. Germline V gene data show CDR1 as SEHNR and CDR2 as FQNEAQ (reference sequence). There are 14 residues in the CDR3. The CDR3, as DNA: TGTGCCAGCAGCCTCCCGGGCGACAGTCTCATACAGCATTTT. It codes for CASSLPGDSLIQHF. The variable domain in full, completed from reference TRBV7-9 and TRBJ1-5, reads DTGVSQNPRHKITKRGQNVTFRCDPISEHNRLYWYRQTLGQGPEFLTYFQNEAQLEKSRLLSDRFSAERPKGSFSTLEIQRTEQGDSAMYLCASSLPGDSLIQHFGDGTRLSIL.

V usage is TRBV6-5 and J usage is TRBJ2-2; the D gene is possibly TRBD1 (5 bases). The CDR3 spans 14 residues. Germline lookup yields CDR1 MNHEY and CDR2 SVGAGI. Trimming removed 2 bases at V and 6 bases at J, with 10 bases between. CDR3 DNA sequence: TGTGCCAGCAGTTACAAGTTAGGGGCCGGGGAGCTGTTTTTT. Translating it yields CASSYKLGAGELFF.

The chain joins TRBV5-1 to TRBJ2-5, with 10 nucleotides matching TRBD1. The CDR3 has 15 amino acids. After removal of 5 bases from V and 3 bases from J, the junction contained 7 bases not matched to a gene. The germline CDR1 and CDR2 sequences are SGHRS and YFSETQ. This CDR3 is CASSSLGTGEETQYF. CDR3 DNA sequence: TGCGCCAGCAGTTCGCTCGGGACAGGGGAAGAGACCCAGTACTTC.

The chain is built from TRBV7-2 and TRBJ1-2; no reliable D call. Germline V CDR1 and CDR2: SGHTA, FQGNSA. The CDR3 is 15 residues long. The germline V and J ends were trimmed by 1 base and 6 bases, with 15 bases remaining between them. The DNA of the CDR3 is TGTGCCAGCAGCTTAGTAACGGGAGGGTTAAATGGCTACACCTTC. Translation gives CASSLVTGGLNGYTF.

V gene TRBV4-1 combines with J gene TRBJ1-3; maybe TRBD1 (6 bases). Germline V gene sequence: CDR1 MGHRA, CDR2 YSYEKL. CDR3 length: 16 amino acids. V was cut by 2 bases and J by 4 bases, with 15 bases left in between. CDR3 sequence: CASSQPQQGSGNTIYF. CDR3 DNA: TGCGCCAGCAGCCAACCCCAACAGGGTTCGGGAAACACCATATATTTT.

This rearrangement joins TRBV7-2 to TRBJ2-7; D might be TRBD2 (5 bases). With 4 bases removed from V and 2 bases from J, the gap between germline ends came to 21 bases. Per germline, CDR1 SGHTA and CDR2 FQGNSA. The CDR3 is 17 residues long. CDR3 bases: TGTGCCAGCAGCTCCCCCACCAACACTAGAGGCCCCTACGAGCAGTACTTC. Amino acids: CASSSPTNTRGPYEQYF. Filled out from reference TRBV7-2 and TRBJ2-7, the complete variable domain reads GAGVSQSPSNKVTEKGKDVELRCDPISGHTALYWYRQSLGQGLEFLIYFQGNSAPDKSGLPSDRFSAERTGGSVSTLTIQRTQQEDSAVYLCASSSPTNTRGPYEQYFGPGTRLTVT.

The chain uses TRBV5-5 and TRBJ1-2; D is possibly TRBD1 (5 bases). V shed 3 bases and J shed 4 bases, with 13 bases lying between them. CDR3 length: 14 amino acids. Germline V gene lookup returns CDR1 SGHKS and CDR2 YYEKEE (reference sequence). The CDR3 loop reads CASSSPNGGYGYTF. CDR3 sequence (DNA): TGTGCCAGCAGCTCCCCTAACGGGGGCTATGGCTACACCTTC.

J is TRBJ1-6 and V is TRBV27; 9 nucleotides line up with TRBD1. The trim removed 11 bases at V and 2 bases at J, leaving 7 bases unmatched. Germline CDR1 and CDR2: MNHEY and SMNVEV (reference sequence). The CDR3 is 15 residues long. CDR3: CACRGDRAYNSPLHF. The DNA of the CDR3 is TGTGCCTGCCGGGGGGACAGGGCCTATAATTCACCCCTCCACTTT.

The V call is TRBV6-5, the J call TRBJ1-6; no reliable D call. CDR3 size: 15 residues. V gave up 0 bases and J gave up 9 bases, with 12 bases separating them. Per germline, CDR1 MNHEY and CDR2 SVGAGI. Here the CDR3 DNA reads TGTGCCAGCAGTTACTCCGGCAGGTCAGGTTCACCCCTCCACTTT. This encodes CASSYSGRSGSPLHF.

The chain has TRBV5-1 and TRBJ2-1, with 10 bases that match TRBD1. The CDR3 contains 15 residues. With 4 bases clipped from V and 7 bases from J, the junction kept 8 bases outside the gene matches. Germline V lookup: CDR1 SGHRS, CDR2 YFSETQ. CDR3 region: CASSVDRGVYNEQFF. In nucleotides, the CDR3 is TGCGCCAGCAGCGTGGACAGGGGGGTCTATAATGAGCAGTTCTTC.

A word on this clone: One junction end disagrees with the germline gene, perhaps due to a read error. The chain recombines TRBV5-1 with TRBJ2-1; 13 positions agree with TRBD2. Germline loops: CDR1 SGHRS, CDR2 YFSETQ. The CDR3 loop spans 18 amino acids. The CDR3 spells CASSLGTSGATGGNEQFF. Written as DNA, the CDR3 is TGCGCCAGCAGTTTGGGGACTAGCGGGGCCACAGGCGGCAATGAGCAGTTCTTC.

The V gene is TRBV5-1, the J gene TRBJ2-6; possibly TRBD2 for D (7 bases). This CDR3 is built from 17 residues. Trimming pared 4 bases from V and 0 bases from J, leaving 14 bases between. Germline CDR1 reads SGHRS; CDR2 reads YFSETQ. CDR3 sequence reads: CASSLLGGASGANVLTF. CDR3 DNA sequence: TGCGCCAGCAGCCTCTTGGGGGGGGCCTCTGGGGCCAACGTCCTGACTTTC.

There are a few counts of this clone. The V and J genes are TRBV7-9 and TRBJ2-7; 8 bases line up with TRBD1. The CDR3 spans 14 residues. The V segment lost 5 bases and the J segment 2 bases; nucleotides outside the gene matches: 5. CDR1 SEHNR and CDR2 FQNEAQ come from the germline V gene (reference sequence). In nucleotides, the CDR3 is TGTGCCAGCAGCGACAGGGGTCTCCCCTACGAGCAGTACTTC. Protein: CASSDRGLPYEQYF.

V usage is TRBV18 and J usage is TRBJ1-4; maybe TRBD1 (5 bases). The CDR3 totals 15 residues. CDR1 is KGHSH, CDR2 LQKENI, per germline. V shed 2 bases and J shed 5 bases, with 12 bases lying between them. Here the CDR3 DNA reads TGTGCCAGCTCACCAAGCCAGGGCCGGAATGAAAAACTGTTTTTT. The encoded protein is CASSPSQGRNEKLFF.

This chain joins TRBV5-1 and TRBJ1-1, with TRBD1 as a possible D gene (6 bases). V lost 7 bases and J lost 8, with 21 bases in between. This CDR3 comprises 14 residues. Germline CDR1 and CDR2: SGHRS and YFSETQ. CDR3: CASEREPQGREAFF. The CDR3 nucleotides read TGCGCCAGCGAGCGTGAACCCCAGGGGCGGGAAGCTTTCTTT.

The chain employs TRBV25-1 and TRBJ1-5, with 11 bases matching TRBD1. The germline V gene has CDR1 MGHDK and CDR2 SYGVNS. The CDR3 runs to 15 residues. V lost 1 base, J lost 8 bases, and 4 bases stayed unmatched. The CDR3 bases are TGTGCCAGCAGTGAATTAGGGACAGGGGGGGAGCCCCAGCATTTT. This translates into CASSELGTGGEPQHF.

This chain uses TRBV4-3 with TRBJ2-7; a weak D match, TRBD1 (5 bases). The CDR3 runs to 15 residues. Germline V CDR1 and CDR2: LGHNA, YSLEER. With 0 bases removed from V and 6 bases from J, the gap between germline ends came to 15 bases. CDR3 sequence (DNA): TGCGCCAGCAGCCAAGAATGGCAGGGTGAGGCCGAGCAGTACTTC. This sequence encodes CASSQEWQGEAEQYF.

The CDR3 coding sequence is TGTGCCAGCAGTTTATCGGGGGGGGACTACTATGGCTACACCTTC. Encoded protein: CASSLSGGDYYGYTF. This sequence joins TRBV27 and TRBJ1-2, with a tentative D call TRBD1 (5 bases). Germline CDR1 MNHEY, CDR2 SMNVEV (reference sequence). The CDR3 extends over 15 amino acids. The V end was cut by 0 bases, the J end by 3 bases, with 11 bases between.

J is TRBJ2-1 and V is TRBV5-4; 7 nucleotides agree with TRBD1. The germline CDR1 and CDR2 sequences are SGHNT and YYREEE (reference sequence). This CDR3 is 15 amino acids long. V was pared by 10 bases and J by 1 base, with 11 bases of the junction left unmatched. In DNA form, the CDR3 reads TGTGCCTTCGCTTCCCGGGGACAGTCCTACAATGAGCAGTTCTTC. It specifies CAFASRGQSYNEQFF.